This entry lists 9 T cell receptor beta chains sequenced from one sample in a study of control samples from healthy donors and cancer patients. The protocol was immunoSEQ multiplex PCR, while the TCRdb copy is restricted to in-frame clones and leaves out a portion. Counted here are 48,000 or so clones, over 90% occurring once; the ten biggest clones make up about a quarter. The specimen was PBMCs. All receptors derive from a woman in her fifties or sixties with head and neck cancer.

The gene calls are TRBV2 and TRBJ2-3; D possibly uses TRBD1 or TRBD2 (5 bases each). The V end was cut by 7 bases, the J end by 3 bases, with 11 bases between. CDR3 length equals 13 residues. In germline, CDR1 is SNHLY, CDR2 FYNNEI. The chain's CDR3 is CASIPGATDTQYF. CDR3 nucleotide sequence: TGTGCCAGCATTCCCGGGGCAACAGATACGCAGTATTTT.

This clone is a singleton in its sample. The CDR3 here is CASSQARNYGYTF. The CDR3 nucleotides are TGTGCCAGCAGCCAGGCCAGGAACTATGGCTACACCTTC. This chain uses TRBV3-1 (or the pseudogene TRBV3-2) with TRBJ1-2, with D unresolved. V lost 3 bases and J lost 2, with 7 bases in between. The CDR3 runs 13 residues. Germline V gene lookup returns CDR1 LGHDT and CDR2 YNNKEL (reference sequence).

The V call is TRBV6-4, the J call TRBJ2-1; 10 bases map to TRBD2. This CDR3 contains 16 residues. Germline V gene data show CDR1 as MRHNA and CDR2 as SNTAGT. J gave up 3 bases and V 4 bases, and 6 bases lay outside the gene matches. The CDR3, as DNA: TGTGCCAGCAGTGCCTCTCTAGCGGGGGACTACAATGAGCAGTTCTTC. Translation: CASSASLAGDYNEQFF.

V usage is TRBV5-4 and J usage is TRBJ2-5; D may be TRBD2 (5 bases). V was cut by 4 bases and J by 2 bases, with 9 bases left in between. This CDR3 has 13 amino acids. CDR1 and CDR2 (germline): SGHNT, YYREEE (reference sequence). CDR3 region: CASSGSYQETQYF. The CDR3 nucleotides are TGTGCCAGCAGCGGGAGCTATCAAGAGACCCAGTACTTC.

The V gene is TRBV6-6, the J gene TRBJ1-4; D might be TRBD1 (6 bases). The CDR3 sequence is 15 residues long. The germline gives CDR1 MNHNY, CDR2 SVGAGI (reference sequence). V was cut by 3 bases and J by 8 bases, with 16 bases left in between. In DNA, the CDR3 is TGTGCCAGCAGTTATCCCGGACAGTTGGGGGAAAAACTGTTTTTT. It translates to CASSYPGQLGEKLFF.

V is TRBV13 and J is TRBJ2-2, with 8 bases matching TRBD1. This CDR3 has 15 residues. V was pared by 0 bases and J by 7 bases, with 4 bases of the junction left unmatched. Germline V gene lookup returns CDR1 PRHDT and CDR2 FYEKMQ (reference sequence). The CDR3 region is CASSLGQGAGGELFF. In nucleotides, the CDR3 is TGTGCCAGCAGCTTAGGGCAGGGGGCCGGCGGGGAGCTGTTTTTT.

The chain joins TRBV11-2 to TRBJ1-1; a weak D match, TRBD1 (6 bases). Looked up from germline, CDR1 is SGHAT and CDR2 is FQNNGV. Trimming shortened V by 0 bases and J by 3 bases, and 11 bases separated the two germline ends. This CDR3 is built from 15 residues. CDR3 coding DNA: TGTGCCAGCAGCTTAGATGAAAGGGGGTACACTGAAGCTTTCTTT. Its translation: CASSLDERGYTEAFF.

This chain joins TRBV5-1 and TRBJ2-1; the match to TRBD1 covers 9 bases. CDR3 size: 17 residues. The junction had 8 bases not matched to a gene; V was cut back by 4 bases and J by 0 bases. CDR1 and CDR2 from the germline V gene are SGHRS and YFSETQ. The CDR3 bases are TGCGCCAGCAGCGGACAGGGGACCCTACACTCCTACAATGAGCAGTTCTTC. As protein: CASSGQGTLHSYNEQFF. The variable domain in full, completed from reference TRBV5-1 and TRBJ2-1, reads KAGVTQTPRYLIKTRGQQVTLSCSPISGHRSVSWYQQTPGQGLQFLFEYFSETQRNKGNFPGRFSGRQFSNSRSEMNVSTLELGDSALYLCASSGQGTLHSYNEQFFGPGTRLTVL.

The CDR3 protein is CASSQAIAGNTGELFF. For the CDR3, the DNA is TGTGCCAGCAGCCAGGCGATAGCGGGGAACACCGGGGAGCTGTTTTTT. This chain joins TRBV3-1 (or the pseudogene TRBV3-2) and TRBJ2-2; 7 bases are shared with TRBD2. The CDR3 consists of 16 residues. Per the germline V gene, CDR1 is LGHDT and CDR2 is YNNKEL (reference sequence). The V gene end was trimmed by 3 bases and the J gene end by 1 base; junction bases not matched to a gene: 5.